These 27 T cell receptor beta chains share one sample of origin, sequenced in a study of cytomegalovirus exposure and HLA in healthy donors. With 60 Vbeta and 13 Jbeta primers, the PCR was carried out. Measured with immunoSEQ multiplex PCR; TCRdb has only the in-frame clones, and not every one. The sample lists about 130,000 clones, approximately 82% occurring once. The sequenced sample consisted of PBMCs. These receptors originate from a boy between 2 and 15 years old in good health and CMV-seronegative.

The rearrangement links TRBV4-2 to TRBJ2-3, with 10 nucleotides matching TRBD2. Unmatched junction bases numbered 8, after V lost 1 base and J lost 4 bases. This CDR3 contains 17 residues. Germline values: CDR1 LGHNA, CDR2 YNFKEQ. The chain's CDR3 is CASSQAEGTSEADTQYF. The CDR3 bases are TGTGCCAGCAGCCAAGCCGAGGGGACTAGCGAGGCAGATACGCAGTATTTT.

The gene calls are TRBV7-8 and TRBJ1-5, with D hard to call. Germline CDR1 is SGHVS and CDR2 is FQNEAQ. The germline V and J ends were trimmed by 1 base and 6 bases, with 7 bases remaining between them. The CDR3 runs 13 residues. DNA for the CDR3: TGTGCCAGCAGCTTAGGAGGGTTTCAGCCCCAGCATTTT. Residues: CASSLGGFQPQHF.

This clone was counted between two and nine times. In DNA form, the CDR3 reads TGTGCCAGCAGGGACAGGGAGTCTGGGGCCAACGTCCTGACTTTC. It yields the protein CASRDRESGANVLTF. The J gene is TRBJ2-6, the V gene TRBV2; 8 bases map to TRBD1. The CDR3 is made up of 15 amino acids. Germline assignment: CDR1 SNHLY and CDR2 FYNNEI. Germline trimming cut 6 bases from V and 1 base from J; bases unmatched to any gene: 2.

The J gene is TRBJ2-1, the V gene TRBV6-4, with D perhaps matching TRBD2 (6 bases). CDR1 is MRHNA, CDR2 SNTAGT, per germline. This CDR3 spans 14 amino acids. The ends were cut back, 8 bases at V and 5 bases at J, with 16 bases in the middle. The CDR3: CASARSGEHNEQFF. CDR3 DNA: TGTGCCAGCGCGAGGTCGGGAGAACACAATGAGCAGTTCTTC.

The CDR3 spells CASSLQTGTGVNEQFF. CDR3 in DNA: TGCGCCAGCAGCTTACAAACCGGGACAGGGGTCAATGAGCAGTTCTTC. The chain is built from TRBV5-1 and TRBJ2-1; 10 bases align to TRBD1. Germline V lookup: CDR1 SGHRS, CDR2 YFSETQ. J gave up 6 bases and V 2 bases, and 8 bases lay outside the gene matches. The CDR3 extends over 16 amino acids.

The chain uses TRBV4-2 and TRBJ1-5, with TRBD1 identical over 8 bases. V lost 2 bases, J lost 12 bases, and 12 bases stayed unmatched. The CDR3 has 15 amino acids. Germline V gene data show CDR1 as LGHNA and CDR2 as YNFKEQ. CDR3 amino acids: CASSQNMGQAPLQHF. The CDR3, as DNA: TGTGCCAGCAGCCAAAACATGGGACAGGCCCCGCTCCAGCATTTT.

The J gene is TRBJ1-5, the V gene TRBV23-1; 8 bases agree with TRBD1. TRBV23-1 is assigned to the ORF class and has an uncertain function. The trim removed 8 bases at V and 6 bases at J, leaving 12 bases unmatched. This CDR3 comprises 15 residues. In DNA form, the CDR3 reads TGCGCCAGCGGGCACTCCGACACAGGGGGTCAGCCCCAGCATTTT. It encodes CASGHSDTGGQPQHF.

The rearrangement links TRBV15 to TRBJ2-5; D gene ambiguous. The CDR3 has 15 residues. CDR1 LNHNV and CDR2 YYDKDF come from the germline V gene (reference sequence). V was trimmed by 0 bases and J by 2 bases, leaving 10 bases between them. The CDR3 DNA sequence: TGTGCCACCAGCAGAGATATTCGCAGACAAGAGACCCAGTACTTC. Translating gives CATSRDIRRQETQYF.

The rearrangement joins TRBV4-1 to TRBJ2-1; D is undetermined. The CDR3 extends over 13 amino acids. V was shortened by 1 base and J by 3 bases, with 4 bases between the two germline ends. Germline V gives CDR1 MGHRA, CDR2 YSYEKL. The CDR3 is CASSQALYNEQFF. The DNA of the CDR3 is TGCGCCAGCAGCCAAGCTCTCTACAATGAGCAGTTCTTC.

V is TRBV5-4 and J is TRBJ2-2; 7 bases match TRBD2. V lost 6 bases to trimming and J lost 5 bases; unmatched junction nucleotides: 13. The CDR3 loop spans 16 amino acids. Germline V lookup: CDR1 SGHNT, CDR2 YYREEE (reference sequence). This chain's CDR3 is CASTLGGERLTGELFF. CDR3 in DNA: TGTGCCAGCACCCTTGGGGGGGAGCGCTTAACCGGGGAGCTGTTTTTT.

This chain uses TRBV7-9 with TRBJ1-2, with a tentative D call TRBD1 (6 bases). Germline V CDR1 and CDR2: SEHNR, FQNEAQ (reference sequence). Trimming left V 6 bases short and J 2 bases short, with 10 bases between. The CDR3 covers 13 residues. CDR3 coding DNA: TGTGCCAGCAGTCGCGGACAGAACTATGGCTACACCTTC. Translating it yields CASSRGQNYGYTF.

This chain uses TRBV6-5 with TRBJ1-2; D may be TRBD1 (5 bases). Germline CDR1 MNHEY, CDR2 SVGAGI. V was pared by 6 bases and J by 1 base, with 15 bases between. The CDR3 extends over 15 amino acids. The CDR3 region is CASSRDSWNNYGYTF. CDR3 coding DNA: TGTGCCAGCAGCCGGGACTCCTGGAATAACTATGGCTACACCTTC.

The chain joins TRBV18 to TRBJ1-2; weak D call: TRBD1 (5 bases). The V and J ends lost 3 bases and 4 bases respectively, with 18 bases between them. Germline V gene sequence: CDR1 KGHSH, CDR2 LQKENI. This CDR3 contains 16 residues. The CDR3 bases are TGTGCCAGCTCACCCCCGGGGGGAGGTACCCTCTATGGCTACACCTTC. Amino acids: CASSPPGGGTLYGYTF.

V is TRBV5-6 and J is TRBJ2-7; D is unclear. This CDR3 has 12 residues. Trimming took 7 bases from V and 3 from J, leaving 11 bases between them. Germline CDR1 reads SGHDT; CDR2 reads YYEEEE. CDR3 residues: CASHGSLYEQYF. As DNA, the CDR3 is TGTGCCAGCCACGGGTCCCTCTACGAGCAGTACTTC.

The rearrangement links TRBV4-3 to TRBJ2-1; D perhaps matches TRBD1 (5 bases). The CDR3 consists of 15 residues. With 0 bases removed from V and 4 bases from J, the gap between germline ends came to 10 bases. Germline V gene lookup returns CDR1 LGHNA and CDR2 YSLEER. Here the CDR3 reads CASSQEGAEYNEQFF. The CDR3 nucleotides read TGCGCCAGCAGCCAAGAAGGGGCGGAATACAATGAGCAGTTCTTC.

This clone occurred once. The J gene is TRBJ2-2, the V gene TRBV27; 8 bases line up with TRBD2. J was trimmed by 4 bases and V by 5 bases; bases with no gene match: 15. The CDR3 has 18 residues. Germline CDR1 is MNHEY and CDR2 is SMNVEV (reference sequence). This chain's CDR3 is CASSPWTSTLSGTGELFF. CDR3 DNA: TGTGCCAGCAGTCCCTGGACTAGCACCCTGTCGGGCACCGGGGAGCTGTTTTTT.

The chain uses TRBV27 and TRBJ2-1; 12 bases are a match to TRBD2. CDR1 and CDR2 (germline): MNHEY, SMNVEV (reference sequence). The ends lost 5 bases at V and 11 bases at J; junction bases unmatched: 10. The CDR3 has 15 residues. The CDR3 nucleotides are TGTGCCAGCAGTACCCACATCGGACTAGCGGGGAAGCAGTTCTTC. Its protein is CASSTHIGLAGKQFF.

V usage is TRBV4-3 and J usage is TRBJ2-2; 7 nucleotides line up with TRBD2. The CDR3 consists of 15 residues. Germline CDR1 LGHNA, CDR2 YSLEER. The J segment lost 3 bases and the V segment lost 4 bases, leaving 5 bases of the junction unmatched. The CDR3 sequence: CASSRGGDDTGELFF. The CDR3 region has the DNA TGCGCCAGCAGCCGGGGGGGGGATGACACCGGGGAGCTGTTTTTT.

The chain is built from TRBV4-2 and TRBJ2-7; D not resolved. CDR1 is LGHNA and CDR2 is YNFKEQ in the germline V gene. V was trimmed by 0 bases and J by 3 bases, leaving 9 bases between them. This CDR3 has 14 amino acids. Written as DNA, the CDR3 is TGTGCCAGCAGCCAAGATGGTGGAGTCTACGAGCAGTACTTC. This gives the protein CASSQDGGVYEQYF.

The V and J genes are TRBV10-3 and TRBJ2-1, with D possibly TRBD2 on 5 matching bases. Trimming left V 11 bases short and J 7 bases short, with 12 bases between. The CDR3 spans 11 residues. Germline V lookup: CDR1 ENHRY, CDR2 SYGVKD. DNA for the CDR3: TGTGCCGCAGAGGGCTTAAATGAGCAGTTCTTC. The encoded protein is CAAEGLNEQFF.

The rearrangement links TRBV7-9 to TRBJ2-3, with D uncertain. V was shortened by 4 bases and J by 8 bases, with 16 bases between the two germline ends. Germline CDR1 reads SEHNR; CDR2 reads FQNEAQ (reference sequence). The CDR3 length is 14 residues. The CDR3 reads CASSSSLQSGTQYF. The CDR3 DNA reads TGTGCCAGCAGCTCCTCCCTCCAGTCGGGTACGCAGTATTTT.

The rearrangement uses TRBV5-8 and TRBJ1-5; D possibly corresponds to TRBD1 (5 bases). The V gene lost 10 bases and the J gene lost 3 bases, with 14 bases spanning the gap. Per the germline V gene, CDR1 is SGHTS and CDR2 is YDEGEE. The CDR3 is made up of 13 amino acids. CDR3 nucleotides: TGTGCCTGGTCGGGGGGTGCCAATCAGCCCCAGCATTTT. Its protein product is CAWSGGANQPQHF.

As DNA, the CDR3 is TGTGCCAGCAGCCCTATGATAGACAGGGACACTGAAGCTTTCTTT. It specifies CASSPMIDRDTEAFF. The rearrangement joins TRBV4-2 to TRBJ1-1; TRBD1 aligns across 7 bases. V was clipped by 4 bases and J by 3 bases; unmatched bases: 8. Germline-derived CDR1 and CDR2 are LGHNA and YNFKEQ. CDR3 size: 15 residues.

The V call is TRBV15, the J call TRBJ1-4; D unresolved. The CDR3 is made up of 17 amino acids. V was pared by 0 bases and J by 5 bases, with 16 bases between. Germline V CDR1 and CDR2: LNHNV, YYDKDF (reference sequence). The DNA of the CDR3 is TGTGCCACCAGCAGAGATTGGGCGGGCAGTAAGAATGAAAAACTGTTTTTT. This encodes CATSRDWAGSKNEKLFF.

The chain combines TRBV5-1 with TRBJ2-1, with 7 bases matching TRBD1. This CDR3 spans 14 amino acids. The ends lost 4 bases at V and 13 bases at J; junction bases unmatched: 14. The germline CDR1 and CDR2 sequences are SGHRS and YFSETQ. CDR3 protein: CASSETQGISAQFF. CDR3 sequence (DNA): TGCGCCAGCAGCGAGACACAGGGGATATCAGCTCAGTTCTTC.

The CDR3 spells CASRPSGTGREKLFF. The CDR3 nucleotides read TGTGCCAGCAGACCCTCGGGGACAGGGAGAGAAAAACTGTTTTTT. This chain links TRBV6-5 with TRBJ1-4, with TRBD1 matching over 9 bases. Germline V CDR1 and CDR2: MNHEY, SVGAGI. The CDR3 extends over 15 amino acids. With V trimmed by 6 bases and J by 8 bases, 10 bases remained unmatched.

The chain links TRBV6-5 to TRBJ2-1; tentative D call: TRBD2 (6 bases). Germline lookup yields CDR1 MNHEY and CDR2 SVGAGI. This CDR3 has 15 residues. V dropped 7 bases and J dropped 10 bases, with 23 bases sitting between them. The CDR3 region is CASTTAEGFRAEQFF. For the CDR3, the DNA is TGTGCCAGCACTACCGCGGAGGGTTTCCGCGCGGAGCAGTTCTTC.